This paragraph covers one TCR beta chain sequence. Its antigen is as yet unknown. These data belong to a study of cytomegalovirus exposure and HLA in healthy donors. Amplification used 60 Vbeta primers and 13 Jbeta primers. In the authors' workflow: Approximately 78 million unique TCR beta chains, some 10 million of them shared, were counted by a later analysis. Profiling relied on immunoSEQ multiplex PCR, and the TCRdb table lists in-frame clones only, not all of them. V, J and clone size are taken as reported in that table, and D and trimming were inferred from the DNA itself. This repertoire shows about 160,000 clones, approximately 81% found once; its top ten account for 1% to 1.5%. The junction had 4 bases not matched to a gene; V was cut back by 1 base and J by 2 bases. Germline V gives CDR1 MGHRA, CDR2 YSYEKL. The CDR3 has 15 amino acids. Findings of the study overall: In a later analysis, V- and J-gene trimming of beta chains associated with a DCLRE1C missense variant, replicated independently. Within an earlier analysis, most TCR beta V segments proved productive either about 90% or about 30% of the time.

This clonotype was obtained from a man aged 50-60 years in good health and CMV-seropositive. Sequencing was carried out using PBMCs. The V gene is TRBV4-1, the J gene TRBJ2-5; TRBD1 aligns across 7 bases. The CDR3 sequence: CASSQAGRGQETQYF. The CDR3 DNA reads TGCGCCAGCAGCCAAGCGGGCAGGGGGCAAGAGACCCAGTACTTC.